This TCR beta chain was sequenced in a study of T cell responses to AZD1222 COVID-19 vaccine. The overall study: Some second doses came at about 4 weeks and others at about 12 weeks; these were pooled.

With regard to this clone: Its antigen is unidentified.

Using immunoSEQ multiplex PCR, the repertoire was profiled, and TCRdb retains in-frame clones only, with some absent. The sample consists of around 99,000 clones, around nine tenths of them appearing once. Study-wide points: Repertoires were sampled only after the peak T cell response.

CDR1 is ENHRY, CDR2 SYGVKD, per germline. The CDR3 contains 14 residues. Trimming removed 6 bases at V and 5 bases at J, with 16 bases between. The sequence was obtained from an adult in good health. The rearrangement uses TRBV10-3 and TRBJ2-5; TRBD1 or TRBD2 may be the D gene (6 bases each). The sequencing here drew on peripheral blood, taken on day 0 of AZD1222 vaccination. The CDR3, as DNA: TGTGCCATCAGGGCCGGGACTGACAGGGAGACCCAGTACTTC. It encodes CAIRAGTDRETQYF.